This T cell receptor (beta chain) was captured by sequencing in a study of T cell repertoires in cytomegalovirus infection (dated by TCRdb to the late 2010s). Some background on the complete study: Donor HLA type was relevant to the analysis, as public TCR beta signatures indicated carriage of CMV infection together with the matching HLA type. What the research found in general, with its limitations: The ex vivo response was dominated by HLA-C-restricted CMV-specific TCR beta clonotypes, which also provided the single most frequent clonotype in two of eight donors. In both this cohort and an independent cohort of over 350 donors, the cumulative frequency of public TCR beta family members distinguished carriers of CMV infection plus the relevant HLA type.

Sequences SGHRS (CDR1) and YFSETQ (CDR2) are obtained from the germline V gene. Taken from cysteine to phenylalanine, the CDR3 has 16 residues. Only CDR3 DNA is held: 48 bases, read in frame from base 1. V is shortened by 0 bases, J by 4 bases, and the region joining them spans 11 bases. Sequenced using an Illumina HiSeq 1500. The raw public reads went through TCRdb reprocessing: fastp at Q25, MiXCR clone calling, in-frame beta chains kept. Rows merge per CDR3 protein into single entries with the most common DNA and genes. For this sample there are fewer than 300,000 distinct CDR3 sequences; about 26% appear just once. Together, the top ten hold 14% of the sample. For this clonotype: The antigen it recognizes is unknown. No base quality information exists; no much larger clone differs at one position.

The chain joins TRBV5-1 to TRBJ2-6; matching of 5 bases hints at TRBD1 as the D gene. This receptor was taken from a human donor in good health (CMV status not recorded). Some clones in this sample may be carry-over from other donors' samples. Sample: PBMCs. The nucleotides read TGCGCCAGCAGCTTGGCAATAACAGGCGGGGCCAACGTCCTGACTTTC. This gives the protein CASSLAITGGANVLTF.